This TCR beta chain was identified during a study of CD8 T cells in Susac syndrome. An amount of RNA that ranged from 0.5 to 1 ug was reverse transcribed with random hexamers. Each CDR3 protein gets one entry after TCRdb re-called the immunoSEQ multiplex PCR reads with MiXCR. The sample includes around 100,000 distinct CDR3 sequences, 95% of them seen just once. Comments on this clonotype: The antigen is unknown.

Study-wide points: In Susac syndrome, CD8+ expansion was highest in TEMRA and active disease.

There are 17 residues in the CDR3. V lost 7 bases and J 6 bases, leaving 25 bases between the germline ends. The chain combines TRBV12-3 or TRBV12-4 with TRBJ2-1; a weak D match, TRBD2 (6 bases). The source of this sequence is a human donor with Susac syndrome. The sequenced material came from CD8+ T cells from PBMCs. The CDR3 reads CASTPPARELVFNEQFF. The CDR3 DNA sequence: TGTGCCAGCACCCCTCCGGCTCGGGAGCTTGTCTTCAATGAGCAGTTCTTC.